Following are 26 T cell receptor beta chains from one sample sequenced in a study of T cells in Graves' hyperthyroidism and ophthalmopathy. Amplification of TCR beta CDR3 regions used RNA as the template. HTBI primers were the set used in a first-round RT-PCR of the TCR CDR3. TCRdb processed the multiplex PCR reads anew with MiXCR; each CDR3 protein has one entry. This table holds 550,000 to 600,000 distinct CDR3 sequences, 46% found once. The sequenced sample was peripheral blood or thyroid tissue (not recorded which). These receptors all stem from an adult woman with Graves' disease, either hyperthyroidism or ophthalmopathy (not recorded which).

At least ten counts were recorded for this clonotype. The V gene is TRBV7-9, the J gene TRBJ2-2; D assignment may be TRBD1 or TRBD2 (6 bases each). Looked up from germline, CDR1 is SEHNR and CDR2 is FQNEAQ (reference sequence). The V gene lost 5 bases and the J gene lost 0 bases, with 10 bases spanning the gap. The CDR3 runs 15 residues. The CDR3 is CASSRGGSNTGELFF. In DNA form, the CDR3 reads TGTGCCAGCAGCCGAGGGGGGTCGAACACCGGGGAGCTGTTTTTT.

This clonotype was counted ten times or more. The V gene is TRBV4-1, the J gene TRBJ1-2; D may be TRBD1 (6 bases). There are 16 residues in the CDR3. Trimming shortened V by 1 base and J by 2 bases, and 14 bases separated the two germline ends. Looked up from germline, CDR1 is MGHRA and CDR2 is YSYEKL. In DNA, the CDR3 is TGCGCCAGCAGCCAAGTGAGAAGGACAGTCAACTATGGCTACACCTTC. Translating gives CASSQVRRTVNYGYTF.

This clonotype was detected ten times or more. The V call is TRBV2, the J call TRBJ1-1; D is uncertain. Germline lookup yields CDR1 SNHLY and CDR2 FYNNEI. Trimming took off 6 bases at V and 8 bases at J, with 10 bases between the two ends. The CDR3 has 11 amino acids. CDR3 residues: CASRTDGEAFF. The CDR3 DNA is TGTGCCAGCAGGACCGATGGAGAAGCTTTCTTT.

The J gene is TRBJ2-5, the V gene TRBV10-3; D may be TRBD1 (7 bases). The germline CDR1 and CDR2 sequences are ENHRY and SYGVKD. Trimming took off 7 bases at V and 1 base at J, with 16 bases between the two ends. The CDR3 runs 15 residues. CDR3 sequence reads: CAIKSDRDFQETQYF. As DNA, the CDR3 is TGTGCCATCAAGAGCGACAGGGACTTCCAAGAGACCCAGTACTTC.

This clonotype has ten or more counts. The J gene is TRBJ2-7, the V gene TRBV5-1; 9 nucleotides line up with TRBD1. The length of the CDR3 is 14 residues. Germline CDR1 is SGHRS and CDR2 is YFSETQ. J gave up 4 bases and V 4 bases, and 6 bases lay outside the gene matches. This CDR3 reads CASSPPGQGYEQYF. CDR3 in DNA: TGCGCCAGCAGCCCCCCGGGACAGGGTTACGAGCAGTACTTC.

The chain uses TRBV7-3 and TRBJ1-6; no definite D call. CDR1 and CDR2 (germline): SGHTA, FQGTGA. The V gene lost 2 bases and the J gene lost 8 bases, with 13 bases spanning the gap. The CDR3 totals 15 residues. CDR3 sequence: CASSLGLGTDSPLHF. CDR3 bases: TGTGCCAGCAGCTTAGGGCTGGGTACGGATTCACCCCTCCACTTT. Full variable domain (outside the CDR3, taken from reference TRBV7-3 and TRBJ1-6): GAGVSQTPSNKVTEKGKYVELRCDPISGHTALYWYRQSLGQGPEFLIYFQGTGAADDSGLPNDRFFAVRPEGSVSTLKIQRTERGDSAVYLCASSLGLGTDSPLHFGNGTRLTVT.

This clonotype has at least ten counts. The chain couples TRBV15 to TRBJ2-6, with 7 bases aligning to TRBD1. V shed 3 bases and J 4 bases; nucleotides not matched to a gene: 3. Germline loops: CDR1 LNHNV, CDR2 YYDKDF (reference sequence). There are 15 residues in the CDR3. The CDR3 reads CATSRTGNGANVLTF. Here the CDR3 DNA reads TGTGCCACCAGCAGGACAGGGAACGGGGCCAACGTCCTGACTTTC. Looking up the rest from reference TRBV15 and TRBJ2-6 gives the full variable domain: DAMVIQNPRYQVTQFGKPVTLSCSQTLNHNVMYWYQQKSSQAPKLLFHYYDKDFNNEADTPDNFQSRRPNTSFCFLDIRSPGLGDTAMYLCATSRTGNGANVLTFGAGSRLTVL.

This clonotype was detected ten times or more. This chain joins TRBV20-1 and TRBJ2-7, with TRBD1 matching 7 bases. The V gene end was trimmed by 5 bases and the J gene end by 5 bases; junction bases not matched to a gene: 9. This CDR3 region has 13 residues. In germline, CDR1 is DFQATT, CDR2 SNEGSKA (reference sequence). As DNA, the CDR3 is TGCAGTGCTCCAGGTGGGACAGCGAACGAGCAGTACTTC. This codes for CSAPGGTANEQYF.

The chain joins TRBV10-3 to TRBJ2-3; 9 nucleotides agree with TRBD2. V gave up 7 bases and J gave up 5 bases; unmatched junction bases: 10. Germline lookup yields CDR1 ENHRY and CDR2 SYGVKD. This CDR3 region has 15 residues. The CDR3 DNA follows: TGTGCCATCAATCCAGCGGGAGGCCGGGGAGATACGCAGTATTTT. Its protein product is CAINPAGGRGDTQYF.

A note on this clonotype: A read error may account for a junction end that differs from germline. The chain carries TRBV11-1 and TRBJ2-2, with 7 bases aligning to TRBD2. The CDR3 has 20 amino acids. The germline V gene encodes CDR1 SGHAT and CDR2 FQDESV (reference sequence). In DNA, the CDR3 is TGTGTCAGCAGCTTAGATTATGGCGGGAGTAGGGTTCGGGACACCGGGGAGCTGTTTTTT. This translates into CVSSLDYGGSRVRDTGELFF.

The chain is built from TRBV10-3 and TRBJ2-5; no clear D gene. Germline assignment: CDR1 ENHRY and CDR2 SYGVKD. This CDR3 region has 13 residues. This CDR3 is CARLAANQETQYF. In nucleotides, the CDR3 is TGTGCTAGGTTGGCGGCAAACCAAGAGACCCAGTACTTC.

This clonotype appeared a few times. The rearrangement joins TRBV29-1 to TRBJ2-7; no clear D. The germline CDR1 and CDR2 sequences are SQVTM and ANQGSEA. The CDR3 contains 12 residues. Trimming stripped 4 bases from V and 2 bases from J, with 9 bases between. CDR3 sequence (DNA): TGCAGCGTTGTTGGCCCCGCCTACGAGCAGTACTTC. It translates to CSVVGPAYEQYF.

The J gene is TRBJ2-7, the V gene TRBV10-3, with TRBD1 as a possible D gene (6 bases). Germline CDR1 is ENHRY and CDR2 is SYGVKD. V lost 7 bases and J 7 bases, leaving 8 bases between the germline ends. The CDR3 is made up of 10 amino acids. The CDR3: CAIKGQEQYF. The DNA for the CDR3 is TGTGCCATCAAAGGACAGGAGCAGTACTTC.

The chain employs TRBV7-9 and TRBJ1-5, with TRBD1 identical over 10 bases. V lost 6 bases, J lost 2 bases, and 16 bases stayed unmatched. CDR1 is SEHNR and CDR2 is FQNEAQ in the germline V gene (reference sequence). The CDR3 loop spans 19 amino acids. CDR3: CASSLSSPGTGVGNQPQHF. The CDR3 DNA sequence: TGTGCCAGCAGTCTGTCGTCCCCCGGGACAGGGGTAGGCAATCAGCCCCAGCATTTT.

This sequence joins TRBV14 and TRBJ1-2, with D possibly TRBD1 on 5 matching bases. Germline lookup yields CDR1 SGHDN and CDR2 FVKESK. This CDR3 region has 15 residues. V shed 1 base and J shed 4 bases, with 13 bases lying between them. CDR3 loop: CASSQGSYRPYGYTF. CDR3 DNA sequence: TGTGCCAGCAGCCAAGGAAGTTACAGGCCCTATGGCTACACCTTC.

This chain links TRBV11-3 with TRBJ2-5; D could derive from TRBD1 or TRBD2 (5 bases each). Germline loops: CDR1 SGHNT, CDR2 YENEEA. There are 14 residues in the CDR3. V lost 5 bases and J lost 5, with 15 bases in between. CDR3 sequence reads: CASSLPGARETQYF. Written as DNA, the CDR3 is TGTGCCAGCAGCCTACCCGGGGCGCGTGAGACCCAGTACTTC.

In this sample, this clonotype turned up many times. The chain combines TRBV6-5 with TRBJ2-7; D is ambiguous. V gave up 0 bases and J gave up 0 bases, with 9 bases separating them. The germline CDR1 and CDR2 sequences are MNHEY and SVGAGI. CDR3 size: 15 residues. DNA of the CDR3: TGTGCCAGCAGTTACTCGCGGCGGAGCTCCTACGAGCAGTACTTC. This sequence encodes CASSYSRRSSYEQYF.

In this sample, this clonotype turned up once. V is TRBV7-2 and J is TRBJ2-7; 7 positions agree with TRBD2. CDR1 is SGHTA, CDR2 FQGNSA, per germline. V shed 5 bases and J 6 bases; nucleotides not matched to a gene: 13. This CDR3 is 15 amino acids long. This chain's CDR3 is CASSPTGRPPPEQYF. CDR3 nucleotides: TGTGCCAGCAGCCCCACCGGGAGGCCCCCCCCCGAGCAGTACTTC.

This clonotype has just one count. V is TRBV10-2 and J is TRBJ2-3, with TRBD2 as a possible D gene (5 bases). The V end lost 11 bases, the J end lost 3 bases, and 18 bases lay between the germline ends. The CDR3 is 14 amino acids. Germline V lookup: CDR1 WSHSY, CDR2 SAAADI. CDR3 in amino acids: CACRMAGRTDTQYF. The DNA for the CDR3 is TGCGCCTGCCGAATGGCGGGCCGAACAGATACGCAGTATTTT.

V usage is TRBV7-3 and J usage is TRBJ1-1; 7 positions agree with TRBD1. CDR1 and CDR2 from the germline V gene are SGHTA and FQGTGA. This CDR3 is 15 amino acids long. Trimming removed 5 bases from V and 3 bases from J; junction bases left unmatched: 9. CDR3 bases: TGTGCCAGCAGCCACCCGGGACAGCGAGACACTGAAGCTTTCTTT. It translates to CASSHPGQRDTEAFF.

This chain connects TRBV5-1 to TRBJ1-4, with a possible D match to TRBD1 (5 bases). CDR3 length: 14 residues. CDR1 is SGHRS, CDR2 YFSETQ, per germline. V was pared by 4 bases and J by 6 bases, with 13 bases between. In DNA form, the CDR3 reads TGCGCCAGCAGCCACCGACAGCCGGATGAAAAACTGTTTTTT. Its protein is CASSHRQPDEKLFF.

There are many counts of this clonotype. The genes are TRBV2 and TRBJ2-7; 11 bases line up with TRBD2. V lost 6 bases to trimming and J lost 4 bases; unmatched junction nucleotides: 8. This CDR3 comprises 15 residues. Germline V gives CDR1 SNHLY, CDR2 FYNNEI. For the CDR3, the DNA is TGTGCCAGCAGCCGCCGACTAGCGGGATTATACGAGCAGTACTTC. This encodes CASSRRLAGLYEQYF.

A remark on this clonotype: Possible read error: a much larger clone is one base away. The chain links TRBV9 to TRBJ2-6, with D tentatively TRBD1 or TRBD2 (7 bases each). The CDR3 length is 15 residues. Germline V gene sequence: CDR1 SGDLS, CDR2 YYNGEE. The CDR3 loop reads CVSSGTASGANVLTF. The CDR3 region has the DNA TGTGTCAGCAGCGGGACAGCCTCTGGGGCCAACGTCCTGACTTTC.

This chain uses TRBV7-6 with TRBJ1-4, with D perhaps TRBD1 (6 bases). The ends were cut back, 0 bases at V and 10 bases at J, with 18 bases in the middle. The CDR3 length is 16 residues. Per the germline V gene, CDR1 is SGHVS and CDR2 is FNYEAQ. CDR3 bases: TGTGCCAGCAGCTTAGCCGGGGGGGCGGGCGGTGTAAAACTGTTTTTT. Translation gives CASSLAGGAGGVKLFF.

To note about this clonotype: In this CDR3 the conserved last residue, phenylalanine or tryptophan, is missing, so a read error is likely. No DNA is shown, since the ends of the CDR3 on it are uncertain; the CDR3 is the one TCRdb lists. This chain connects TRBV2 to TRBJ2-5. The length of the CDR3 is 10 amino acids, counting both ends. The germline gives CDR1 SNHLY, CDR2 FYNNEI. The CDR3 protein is CASRAGTQNT.

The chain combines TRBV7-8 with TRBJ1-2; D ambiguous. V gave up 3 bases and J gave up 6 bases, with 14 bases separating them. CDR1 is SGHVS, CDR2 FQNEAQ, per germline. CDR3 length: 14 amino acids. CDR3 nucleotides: TGTGCCAGCAGCTTTGAAGGACTGGGAGATGGCTACACCTTC. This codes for CASSFEGLGDGYTF.